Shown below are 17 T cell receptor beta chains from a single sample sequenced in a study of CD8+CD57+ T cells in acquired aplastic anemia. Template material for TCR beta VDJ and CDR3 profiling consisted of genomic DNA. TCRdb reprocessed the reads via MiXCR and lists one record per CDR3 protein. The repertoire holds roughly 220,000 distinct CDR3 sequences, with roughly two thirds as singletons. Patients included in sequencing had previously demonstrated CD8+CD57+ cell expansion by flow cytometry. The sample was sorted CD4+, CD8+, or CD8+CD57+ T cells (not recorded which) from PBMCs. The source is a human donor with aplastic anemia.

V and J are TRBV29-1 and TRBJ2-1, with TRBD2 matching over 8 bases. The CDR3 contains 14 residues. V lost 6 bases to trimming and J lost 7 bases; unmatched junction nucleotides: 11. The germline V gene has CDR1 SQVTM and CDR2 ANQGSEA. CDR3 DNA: TGCAGCGTACAGCGGGGGCCTCTACGGAATGAGCAGTTCTTC. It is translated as CSVQRGPLRNEQFF.

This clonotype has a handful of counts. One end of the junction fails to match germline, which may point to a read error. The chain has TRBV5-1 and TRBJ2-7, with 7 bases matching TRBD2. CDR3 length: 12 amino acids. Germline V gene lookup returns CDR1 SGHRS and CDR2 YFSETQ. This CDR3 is CASSLRGDEQYF. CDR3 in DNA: TGTGCCAGCAGCTTACGGGGGGACGAGCAGTACTTC.

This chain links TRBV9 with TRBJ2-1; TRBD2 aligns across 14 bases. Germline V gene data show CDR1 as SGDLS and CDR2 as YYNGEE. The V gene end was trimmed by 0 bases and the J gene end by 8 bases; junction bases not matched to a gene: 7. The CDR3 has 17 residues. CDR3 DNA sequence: TGTGCCAGCAGCGTAGACAGGGGACTAGCGGGAGACGATGAGCAGTTCTTC. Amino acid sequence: CASSVDRGLAGDDEQFF.

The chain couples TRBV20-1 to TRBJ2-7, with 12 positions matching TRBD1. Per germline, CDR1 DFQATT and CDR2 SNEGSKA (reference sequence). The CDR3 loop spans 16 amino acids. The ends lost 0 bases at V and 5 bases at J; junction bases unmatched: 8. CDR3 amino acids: CSAREFLGTGGDEQYF. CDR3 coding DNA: TGCAGTGCTAGAGAGTTTTTGGGGACAGGGGGCGACGAGCAGTACTTC.

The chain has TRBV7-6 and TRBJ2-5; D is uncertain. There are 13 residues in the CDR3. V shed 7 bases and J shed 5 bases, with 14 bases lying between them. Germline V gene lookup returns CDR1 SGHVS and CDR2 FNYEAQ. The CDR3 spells CASKSLNPETQYF. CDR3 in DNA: TGTGCCAGCAAATCCCTAAACCCGGAGACCCAGTACTTC. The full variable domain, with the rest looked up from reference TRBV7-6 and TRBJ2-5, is GAGVSQSPRYKVTKRGQDVALRCDPISGHVSLYWYRQALGQGPEFLTYFNYEAQQDKSGLPNDRFSAERPEGSISTLTIQRTEQRDSAMYRCASKSLNPETQYFGPGTRLLVL.

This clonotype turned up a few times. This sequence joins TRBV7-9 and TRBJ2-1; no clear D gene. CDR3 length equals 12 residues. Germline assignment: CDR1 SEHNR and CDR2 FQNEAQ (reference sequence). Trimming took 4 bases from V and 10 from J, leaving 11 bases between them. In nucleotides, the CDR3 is TGTGCCAGCAGCTCTCCCGTTTGGGAGCAGTTCTTC. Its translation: CASSSPVWEQFF.

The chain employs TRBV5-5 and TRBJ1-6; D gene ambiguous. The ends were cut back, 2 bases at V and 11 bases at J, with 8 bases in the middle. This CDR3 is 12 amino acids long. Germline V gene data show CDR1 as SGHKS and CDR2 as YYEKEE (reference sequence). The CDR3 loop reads CASSLGATPLHF. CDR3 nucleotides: TGTGCCAGCAGCTTAGGTGCAACACCCCTCCACTTT.

The DNA of the CDR3 is TGTGCCAGCAGGGGGGGCTTAAACTATGGCTACACCTTC. Protein: CASRGGLNYGYTF. The chain uses TRBV6-5 and TRBJ1-2, with D perhaps matching TRBD1 (6 bases). Germline CDR1 MNHEY, CDR2 SVGAGI. V lost 6 bases and J 2 bases, leaving 10 bases between the germline ends. The CDR3 runs 13 residues.

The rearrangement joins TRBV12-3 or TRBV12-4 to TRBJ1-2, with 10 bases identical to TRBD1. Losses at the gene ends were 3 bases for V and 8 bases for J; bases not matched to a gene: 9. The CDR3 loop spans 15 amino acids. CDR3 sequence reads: CASSFGGTGVEGYTF. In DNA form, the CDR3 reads TGTGCCAGCAGTTTCGGGGGGACAGGGGTAGAGGGCTACACCTTC.

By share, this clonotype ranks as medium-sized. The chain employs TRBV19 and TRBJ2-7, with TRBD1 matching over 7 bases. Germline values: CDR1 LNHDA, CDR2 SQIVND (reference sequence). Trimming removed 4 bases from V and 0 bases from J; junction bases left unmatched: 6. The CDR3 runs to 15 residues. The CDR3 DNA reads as TGTGCCAGTAGTAACCGGGACAGTTCCTCCTACGAGCAGTACTTC. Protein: CASSNRDSSSYEQYF. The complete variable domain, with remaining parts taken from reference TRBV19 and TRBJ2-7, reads DGGITQSPKYLFRKEGQNVTLSCEQNLNHDAMYWYRQDPGQGLRLIYYSQIVNDFQKGDIAEGYSVSREKKESFPLTVTSAQKNPTAFYLCASSNRDSSSYEQYFGPGTRLTVT.

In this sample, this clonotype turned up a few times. The CDR3 DNA reads TGTGCCAGCAGCCCTACGAGCGGGGGGACCTACGAGCAGTACTTC. Translating it yields CASSPTSGGTYEQYF. The V gene is TRBV4-2, the J gene TRBJ2-7; 9 nucleotides line up with TRBD2. J was trimmed by 2 bases and V by 4 bases; bases with no gene match: 6. Germline V lookup: CDR1 LGHNA, CDR2 YNFKEQ. The CDR3 totals 15 residues.

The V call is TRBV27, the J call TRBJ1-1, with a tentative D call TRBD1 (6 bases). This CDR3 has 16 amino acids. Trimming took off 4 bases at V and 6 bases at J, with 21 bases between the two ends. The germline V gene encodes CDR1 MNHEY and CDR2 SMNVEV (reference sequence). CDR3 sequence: CASSSPRPNRESEAFF. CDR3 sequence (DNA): TGTGCCAGCAGTTCGCCCCGCCCGAACAGGGAGTCTGAAGCTTTCTTT.

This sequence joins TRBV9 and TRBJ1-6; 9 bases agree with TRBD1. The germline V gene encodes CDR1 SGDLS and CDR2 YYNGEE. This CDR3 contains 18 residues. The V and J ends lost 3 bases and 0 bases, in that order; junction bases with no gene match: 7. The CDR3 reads CASSAGQGSSSYNSPLHF. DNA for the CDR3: TGTGCCAGCAGCGCCGGACAGGGGTCGAGCTCCTATAATTCACCCCTCCACTTT.

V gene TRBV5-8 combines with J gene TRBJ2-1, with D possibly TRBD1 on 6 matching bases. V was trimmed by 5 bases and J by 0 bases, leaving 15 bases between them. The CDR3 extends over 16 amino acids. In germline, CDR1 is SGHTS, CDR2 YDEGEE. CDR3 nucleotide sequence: TGTGCCAGCAGGGTAAGGGGGACGGTCTCCTACAATGAGCAGTTCTTC. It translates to CASRVRGTVSYNEQFF.

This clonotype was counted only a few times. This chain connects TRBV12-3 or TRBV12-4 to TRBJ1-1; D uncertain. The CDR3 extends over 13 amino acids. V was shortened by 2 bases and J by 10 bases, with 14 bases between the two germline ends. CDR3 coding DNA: TGTGCCAGCAGTTTAACGGCCCGAGACATAGCTTTCTTT. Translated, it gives CASSLTARDIAFF.

The CDR3 coding sequence is TGTGCCAGCAGTGTAGGGGCTGAGGGCGAGCAGTACTTC. Translation gives CASSVGAEGEQYF. The rearrangement links TRBV25-1 to TRBJ2-7; D tentatively fits TRBD1 or TRBD2 (5 bases each). Trimming pared 4 bases from V and 6 bases from J, leaving 13 bases between. The CDR3 is 13 amino acids. Germline lookup yields CDR1 MGHDK and CDR2 SYGVNS.

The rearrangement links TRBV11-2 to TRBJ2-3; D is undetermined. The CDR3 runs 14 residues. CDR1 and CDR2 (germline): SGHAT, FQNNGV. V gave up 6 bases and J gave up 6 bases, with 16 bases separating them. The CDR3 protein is CASRLRAGWDTQYF. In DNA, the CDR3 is TGTGCCAGCAGGCTCCGGGCCGGGTGGGATACGCAGTATTTT.